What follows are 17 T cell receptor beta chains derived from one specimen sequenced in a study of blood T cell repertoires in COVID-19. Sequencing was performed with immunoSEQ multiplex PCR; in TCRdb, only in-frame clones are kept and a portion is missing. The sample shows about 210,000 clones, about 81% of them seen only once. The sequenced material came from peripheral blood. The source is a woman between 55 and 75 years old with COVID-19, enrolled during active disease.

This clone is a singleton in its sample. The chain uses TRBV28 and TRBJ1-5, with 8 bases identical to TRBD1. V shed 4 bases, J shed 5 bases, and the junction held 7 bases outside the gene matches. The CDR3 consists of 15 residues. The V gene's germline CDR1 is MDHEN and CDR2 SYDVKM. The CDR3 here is CASSSDRGGDQPQHF. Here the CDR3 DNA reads TGTGCCAGCAGTTCCGACAGGGGTGGGGATCAGCCCCAGCATTTT.

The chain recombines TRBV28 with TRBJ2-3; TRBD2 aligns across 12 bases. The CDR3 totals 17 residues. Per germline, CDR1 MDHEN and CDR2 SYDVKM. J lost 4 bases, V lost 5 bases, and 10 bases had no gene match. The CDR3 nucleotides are TGTGCCAGCAGTCCAATCCGGACTAGCGGGGCCGCAGATACGCAGTATTTT. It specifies CASSPIRTSGAADTQYF.

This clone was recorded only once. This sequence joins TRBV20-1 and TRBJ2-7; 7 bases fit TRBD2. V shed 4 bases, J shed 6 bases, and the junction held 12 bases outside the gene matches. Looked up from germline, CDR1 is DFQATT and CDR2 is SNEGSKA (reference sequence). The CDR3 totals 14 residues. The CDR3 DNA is TGCAGTGCTATTGAAGCGGGATTAACGGGCGAGCAGTACTTC. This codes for CSAIEAGLTGEQYF.

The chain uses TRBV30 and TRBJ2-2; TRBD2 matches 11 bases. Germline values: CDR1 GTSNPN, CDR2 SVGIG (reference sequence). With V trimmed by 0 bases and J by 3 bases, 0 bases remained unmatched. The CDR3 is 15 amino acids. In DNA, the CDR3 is TGTGCCTGGAGTGTACTAGCGGGAGACACCGGGGAGCTGTTTTTT. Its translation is CAWSVLAGDTGELFF.

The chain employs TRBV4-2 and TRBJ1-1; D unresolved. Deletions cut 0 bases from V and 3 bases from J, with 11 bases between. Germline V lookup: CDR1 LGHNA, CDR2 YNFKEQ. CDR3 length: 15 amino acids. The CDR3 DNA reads TGTGCCAGCAGCCAAGATTGGGCGCAGGACACTGAAGCTTTCTTT. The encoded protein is CASSQDWAQDTEAFF.

DNA of the CDR3: TGTGCCAGCAGCCGAGGACAGGGGCGATACAATGAGCAGTTCTTC. This encodes CASSRGQGRYNEQFF. The chain is built from TRBV3-1 (or the pseudogene TRBV3-2) and TRBJ2-1, with 9 bases lining up with TRBD1. The CDR3 contains 15 residues. Looked up from germline, CDR1 is LGHDT and CDR2 is YNNKEL (reference sequence). V gave up 4 bases and J gave up 4 bases; unmatched junction bases: 5.

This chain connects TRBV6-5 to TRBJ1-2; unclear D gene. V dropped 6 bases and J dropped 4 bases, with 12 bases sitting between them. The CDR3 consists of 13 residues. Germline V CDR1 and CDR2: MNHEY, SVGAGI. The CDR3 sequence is CASSPDGLYGYTF. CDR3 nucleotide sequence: TGTGCCAGCAGCCCGGACGGACTCTATGGCTACACCTTC.

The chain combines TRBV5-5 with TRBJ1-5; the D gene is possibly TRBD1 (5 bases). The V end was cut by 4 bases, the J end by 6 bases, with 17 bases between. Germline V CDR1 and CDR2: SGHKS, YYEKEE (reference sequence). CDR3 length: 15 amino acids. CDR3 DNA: TGTGCCAGCAGCCGCGGCGGGACTCCGGCTCAGCCCCAGCATTTT. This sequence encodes CASSRGGTPAQPQHF.

The CDR3 region is CASSQRTGGETQYF. Written as DNA, the CDR3 is TGTGCCAGCAGCCAACGCACAGGTGGCGAGACCCAGTACTTC. The rearrangement uses TRBV14 and TRBJ2-5; weak D call: TRBD1 (5 bases). CDR3 length: 14 residues. CDR1 and CDR2 from the germline V gene are SGHDN and FVKESK. V dropped 2 bases and J dropped 5 bases, with 12 bases sitting between them.

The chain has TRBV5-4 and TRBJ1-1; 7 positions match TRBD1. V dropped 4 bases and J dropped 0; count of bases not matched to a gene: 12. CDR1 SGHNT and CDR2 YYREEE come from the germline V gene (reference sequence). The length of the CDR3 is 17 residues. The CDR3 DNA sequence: TGTGCCAGCAGCCGGGGACAGTCCAGGGGGATGAACACTGAAGCTTTCTTT. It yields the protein CASSRGQSRGMNTEAFF.

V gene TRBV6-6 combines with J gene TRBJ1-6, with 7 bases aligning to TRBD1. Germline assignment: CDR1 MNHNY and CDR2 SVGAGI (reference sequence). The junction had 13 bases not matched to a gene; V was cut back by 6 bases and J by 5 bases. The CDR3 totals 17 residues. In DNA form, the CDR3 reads TGTGCCAGCAGACGACGACAGGGTCTGGATAATAATTCACCCCTCCACTTT. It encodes CASRRRQGLDNNSPLHF.

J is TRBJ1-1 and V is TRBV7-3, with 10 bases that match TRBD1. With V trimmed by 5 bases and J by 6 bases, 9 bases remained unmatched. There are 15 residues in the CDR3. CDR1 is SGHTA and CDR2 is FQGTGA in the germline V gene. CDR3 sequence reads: CASSQTGGTLAEAFF. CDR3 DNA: TGTGCCAGCAGCCAGACAGGGGGCACACTAGCTGAAGCTTTCTTT.

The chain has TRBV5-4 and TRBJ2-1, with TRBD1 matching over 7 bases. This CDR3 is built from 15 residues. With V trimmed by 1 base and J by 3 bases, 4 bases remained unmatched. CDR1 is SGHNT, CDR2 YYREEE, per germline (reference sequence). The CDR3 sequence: CASSLTGEIYNEQFF. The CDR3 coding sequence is TGTGCCAGCAGCTTGACAGGGGAAATCTACAATGAGCAGTTCTTC.

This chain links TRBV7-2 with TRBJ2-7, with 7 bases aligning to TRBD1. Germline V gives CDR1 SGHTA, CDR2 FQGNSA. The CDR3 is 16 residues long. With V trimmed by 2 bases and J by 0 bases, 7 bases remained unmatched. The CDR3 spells CASSLRGGPNSYEQYV. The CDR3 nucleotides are TGTGCCAGCAGCTTAAGAGGGGGCCCTAACTCCTACGAGCAGTACGTC.

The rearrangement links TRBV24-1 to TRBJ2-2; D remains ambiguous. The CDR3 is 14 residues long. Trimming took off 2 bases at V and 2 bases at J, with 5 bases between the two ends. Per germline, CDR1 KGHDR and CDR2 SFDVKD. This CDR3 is CATSDWPNTGELFF. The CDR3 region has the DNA TGTGCCACCAGTGATTGGCCCAACACCGGGGAGCTGTTTTTT.

CDR3 DNA sequence: TGTGCCAGCAGCCCCCCGGGGAACGAGCAGTTCTTC. The encoded protein is CASSPPGNEQFF. The chain carries TRBV7-2 and TRBJ2-1; tentatively, D is TRBD2 (5 bases). The V end was cut by 5 bases, the J end by 10 bases, with 12 bases between. This CDR3 region has 12 residues. The germline V gene encodes CDR1 SGHTA and CDR2 FQGNSA.

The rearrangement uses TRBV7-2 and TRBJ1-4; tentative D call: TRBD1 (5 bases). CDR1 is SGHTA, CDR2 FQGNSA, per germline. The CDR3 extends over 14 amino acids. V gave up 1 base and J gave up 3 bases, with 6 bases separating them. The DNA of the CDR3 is TGTGCCAGCAGCTTAGGGGGGGCTAATGAAAAACTGTTTTTT. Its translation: CASSLGGANEKLFF.